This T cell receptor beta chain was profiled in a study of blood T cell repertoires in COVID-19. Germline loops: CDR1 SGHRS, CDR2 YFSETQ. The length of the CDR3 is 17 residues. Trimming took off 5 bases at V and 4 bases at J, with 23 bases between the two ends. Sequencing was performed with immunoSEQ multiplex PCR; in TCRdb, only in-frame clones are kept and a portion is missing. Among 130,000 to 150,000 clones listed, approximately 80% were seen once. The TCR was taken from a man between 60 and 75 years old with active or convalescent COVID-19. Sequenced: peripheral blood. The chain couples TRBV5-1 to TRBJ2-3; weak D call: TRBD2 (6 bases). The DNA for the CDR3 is TGCGCCAGCAGTCTCATATCGGCGGGATCTTGGGCAGATACGCAGTATTTT. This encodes CASSLISAGSWADTQYF.